A single sample is the source of the 14 T cell receptor beta chains below, sequenced in a study of CD8+CD57+ T cells in acquired aplastic anemia. The study profiled TCR beta VDJ and CDR3 using genomic DNA as template. TCRdb reprocessed the reads with MiXCR, giving one entry per CDR3 protein. This sample has 150,000 to 200,000 distinct CDR3 sequences, with roughly 40% found just once. Source material: sorted CD4+, CD8+, or CD8+CD57+ T cells (not recorded which) from PBMCs. The receptors were sampled from a human donor in good health.

This clonotype appeared many times. The rearrangement joins TRBV11-2 to TRBJ2-1; D is unresolved. Looked up from germline, CDR1 is SGHAT and CDR2 is FQNNGV. This CDR3 has 19 residues. V shed 0 bases and J shed 0 bases, with 18 bases lying between them. The CDR3 loop reads CASSLERVGYPTSYNEQFF. CDR3 nucleotide sequence: TGTGCCAGCAGCTTAGAAAGGGTCGGCTACCCAACCTCCTACAATGAGCAGTTCTTC.

By share of the sample, this clonotype is medium-sized. The chain uses TRBV10-2 and TRBJ1-1, with TRBD1 as a possible D gene (5 bases). Trimming cost V 6 bases and J 4 bases, with 12 bases left between them. This CDR3 is 13 amino acids long. Germline CDR1 and CDR2: WSHSY and SAAADI. Here the CDR3 DNA reads TGCGCCAGCAGGGGACCGGGGGGCACTGAAGCTTTCTTT. This gives the protein CASRGPGGTEAFF.

The chain employs TRBV7-9 and TRBJ2-7, with a tentative D call TRBD1 (6 bases). CDR1 is SEHNR, CDR2 FQNEAQ, per germline (reference sequence). The CDR3 length is 11 residues. Deletions cut 4 bases from V and 9 bases from J, with 10 bases between. The CDR3 DNA follows: TGTGCCAGCAGCTACGAGGGGGTGCAGTACTTC. This codes for CASSYEGVQYF.

The table lists this clonotype with a count of one. A read error may produce the germline difference seen at one junction end. This chain links TRBV11-3 with TRBJ2-5; TRBD1 or TRBD2 may be the D gene (5 bases each). CDR1 SGHNT and CDR2 YENEEA come from the germline V gene. CDR3 length: 13 amino acids. The CDR3 region is CASSRTVGEIQYF. CDR3 in DNA: TGTGCCAGCAGCCGTACCGTGGGGGAGATCCAGTACTTC.

At least ten counts were recorded for this clonotype. The rearrangement joins TRBV7-2 to TRBJ2-2; D is undetermined. The CDR3 sequence is 13 residues long. With 3 bases removed from V and 7 bases from J, the gap between germline ends came to 9 bases. Germline lookup yields CDR1 SGHTA and CDR2 FQGNSA. This CDR3 reads CASSFMTYGELFF. Here the CDR3 DNA reads TGTGCCAGCAGCTTTATGACTTACGGGGAGCTGTTTTTT. The full variable domain, completed using reference TRBV7-2 and TRBJ2-2, is GAGVSQSPSNKVTEKGKDVELRCDPISGHTALYWYRQSLGQGLEFLIYFQGNSAPDKSGLPSDRFSAERTGGSVSTLTIQRTQQEDSAVYLCASSFMTYGELFFGEGSRLTVL.

This sequence joins TRBV14 and TRBJ1-1; D is perhaps TRBD1 (5 bases). The CDR3 loop spans 13 amino acids. CDR1 SGHDN and CDR2 FVKESK come from the germline V gene. V gave up 2 bases and J gave up 8 bases, with 12 bases separating them. CDR3 sequence reads: CASSQSTRTEAFF. The CDR3 coding sequence is TGTGCCAGCAGCCAAAGCACCCGGACAGAAGCTTTCTTT.

On this clonotype: This could be a read error, since a much larger clone is one nucleotide away. The V and J genes are TRBV14 and TRBJ2-7; maybe TRBD1 (5 bases). The CDR3 is made up of 14 amino acids. V was trimmed by 1 base and J by 7 bases, leaving 14 bases between them. CDR1 and CDR2 from the germline V gene are SGHDN and FVKESK. DNA of the CDR3: TGTGCCAGCAGCCAAGGAAGTAGGGGTGGTGAGCAGTACTTC. Its protein product is CASSQGSRGGEQYF.

V is TRBV10-3 and J is TRBJ2-1; TRBD1 is a possible D gene (6 bases). CDR1 and CDR2 (germline): ENHRY, SYGVKD. The CDR3 extends over 15 amino acids. Trimming took off 10 bases at V and 8 bases at J, with 24 bases between the two ends. CDR3 protein: CATSASSTQGYEQFF. In nucleotides, the CDR3 is TGTGCCACCTCCGCCAGCAGCACACAGGGATATGAGCAGTTCTTC.

This clonotype was seen at least ten times. The V gene is TRBV29-1, the J gene TRBJ2-2, with TRBD2 as a possible D gene (6 bases). Trimming removed 7 bases at V and 3 bases at J, with 18 bases between. CDR3 size: 15 residues. The germline V gene encodes CDR1 SQVTM and CDR2 ANQGSEA. The CDR3 DNA is TGCAGCGAGGGGACGGCCAGGGAGGACACCGGGGAGCTGTTTTTT. Translating it yields CSEGTAREDTGELFF.

V and J are TRBV24-1 and TRBJ2-1; D is uncertain. There are 15 residues in the CDR3. V was shortened by 9 bases and J by 0 bases, with 14 bases between the two germline ends. Looked up from germline, CDR1 is KGHDR and CDR2 is SFDVKD. The CDR3 DNA sequence: TGTGCCACCCCCACCGAAAGATGCTCCTACAATGAGCAGTTCTTC. It specifies CATPTERCSYNEQFF.

This chain links TRBV7-2 with TRBJ1-5; TRBD1 is a possible D gene (6 bases). Trimming removed 4 bases from V and 7 bases from J, with 17 bases in between. Germline V gene lookup returns CDR1 SGHTA and CDR2 FQGNSA. CDR3 length: 15 residues. CDR3 loop: CASSSSTGRGQPQHF. For the CDR3, the DNA is TGTGCCAGCAGCTCGAGTACAGGGCGGGGACAGCCCCAGCATTTT.

This clonotype came up many times. The chain links TRBV10-3 to TRBJ1-1; D is possibly TRBD1 (6 bases). The germline CDR1 and CDR2 sequences are ENHRY and SYGVKD. The V and J ends lost 7 bases and 2 bases respectively, with 14 bases between them. The CDR3 spans 14 residues. CDR3: CAIKDLQGNTEAFF. As DNA, the CDR3 is TGTGCCATCAAAGACCTACAGGGTAACACTGAAGCTTTCTTT.

This clonotype was picked up many times. The CDR3 reads CASSRDQGRGTEAFF. CDR3 nucleotides: TGCGCCAGCAGCAGGGACCAGGGGCGAGGAACTGAAGCTTTCTTT. The chain carries TRBV5-1 and TRBJ1-1, with D perhaps matching TRBD1 (6 bases). Germline CDR1 reads SGHRS; CDR2 reads YFSETQ. The CDR3 contains 15 residues. V lost 4 bases, J lost 5 bases, and 18 bases lay in between.

The chain joins TRBV7-3 to TRBJ1-2; D gene unclear. CDR1 and CDR2 (germline): SGHTA, FQGTGA. This CDR3 contains 12 residues. V was shortened by 6 bases and J by 7 bases, with 12 bases between the two germline ends. This chain's CDR3 is CASSRESAGYTF. The CDR3 DNA sequence: TGTGCCAGCAGTAGAGAATCCGCTGGCTACACCTTC. The full variable domain, its missing parts supplied by reference TRBV7-3 and TRBJ1-2, is GAGVSQTPSNKVTEKGKYVELRCDPISGHTALYWYRQSLGQGPEFLIYFQGTGAADDSGLPNDRFFAVRPEGSVSTLKIQRTERGDSAVYLCASSRESAGYTFGSGTRLTVV.